This T cell receptor beta chain derives from a study of CD8 T cells in Susac syndrome. About 0.5 to 1 ug RNA was reverse transcribed with random hexamers. The CDR3 of TCR beta was amplified by immunoSEQ multiplex PCR across 54 Vbeta and 13 Jbeta. TCRdb re-derived calls from the immunoSEQ multiplex PCR reads in MiXCR, one entry per CDR3 protein. In the table there are around 170,000 distinct CDR3 sequences, around 93% of which are singletons. CDR1 is MNHEY and CDR2 is SVGAGI in the germline V gene. V lost 2 bases and J lost 4; bases outside the gene matches: 1. The CDR3 sequence is 15 residues long. The recently defined diagnostic criteria for definite or probable disease were met by the Susac syndrome patients.

Sequenced input: CD8+ T cells from PBMCs. This TCR was recovered from a human donor with Susac syndrome. The gene calls are TRBV6-5 and TRBJ2-1, with 11 bases aligning to TRBD2. CDR3 loop: CASSYGTSGYNEQFF. Here the CDR3 DNA reads TGTGCCAGCAGTTACGGGACTAGCGGTTACAATGAGCAGTTCTTC.